This T cell receptor beta chain was recovered during a study of CD8 T cells in Susac syndrome. CDR1 is SNHLY and CDR2 is FYNNEI in the germline V gene. The J segment lost 0 bases and the V segment lost 8 bases, leaving 6 bases of the junction unmatched. The CDR3 sequence is 14 residues long. Reverse transcription of roughly 0.5 to 1 ug RNA was performed with random hexamers. TCRdb re-analysed the immunoSEQ multiplex PCR reads in MiXCR, keeping a single row per CDR3 protein. This table holds 77,000 or so distinct CDR3 sequences, around 93% found once. The chain combines TRBV2 with TRBJ2-7, with 8 positions matching TRBD1. Source material: CD4+ T cells from PBMCs. The TCR comes from a human donor with Susac syndrome. The DNA of the CDR3 is TGTGCCAGCGAGAAGGGACAGGTCTCCTACGAGCAGTACTTC. Its translation is CASEKGQVSYEQYF. Supplemented by reference TRBV2 and TRBJ2-7, the full variable domain reads EPEVTQTPSHQVTQMGQEVILRCVPISNHLYFYWYRQILGQKVEFLVSFYNNEISEKSEIFDDQFSVERPDGSNFTLKIRSTKLEDSAMYFCASEKGQVSYEQYFGPGTRLTVT.